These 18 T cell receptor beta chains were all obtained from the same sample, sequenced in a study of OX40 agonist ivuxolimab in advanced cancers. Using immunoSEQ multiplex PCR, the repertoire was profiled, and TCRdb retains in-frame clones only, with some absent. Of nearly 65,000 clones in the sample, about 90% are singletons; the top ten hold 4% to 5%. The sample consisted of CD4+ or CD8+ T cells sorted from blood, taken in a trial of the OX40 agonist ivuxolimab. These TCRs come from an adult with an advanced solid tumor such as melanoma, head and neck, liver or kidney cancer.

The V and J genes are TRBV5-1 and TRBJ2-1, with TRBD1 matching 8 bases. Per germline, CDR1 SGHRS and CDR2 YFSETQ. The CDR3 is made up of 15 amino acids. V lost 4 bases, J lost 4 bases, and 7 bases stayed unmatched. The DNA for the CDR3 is TGCGCCAGCAGCGGAGGACAGGGAGCTTACAATGAGCAGTTCTTC. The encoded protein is CASSGGQGAYNEQFF. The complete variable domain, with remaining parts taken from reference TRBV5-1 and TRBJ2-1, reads KAGVTQTPRYLIKTRGQQVTLSCSPISGHRSVSWYQQTPGQGLQFLFEYFSETQRNKGNFPGRFSGRQFSNSRSEMNVSTLELGDSALYLCASSGGQGAYNEQFFGPGTRLTVL.

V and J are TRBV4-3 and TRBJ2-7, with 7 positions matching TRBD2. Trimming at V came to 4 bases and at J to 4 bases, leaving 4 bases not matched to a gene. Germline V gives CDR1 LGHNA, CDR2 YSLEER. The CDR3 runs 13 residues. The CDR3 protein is CASSPGRAYEQYF. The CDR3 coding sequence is TGCGCCAGCAGCCCTGGGAGGGCTTACGAGCAGTACTTC.

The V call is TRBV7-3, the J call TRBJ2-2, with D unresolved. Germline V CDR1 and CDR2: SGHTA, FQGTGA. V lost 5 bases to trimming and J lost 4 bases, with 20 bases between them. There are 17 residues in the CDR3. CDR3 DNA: TGTGCCAGCAGCCCTAACCCCTCAGGCCCCGCCACCGGGGAGCTGTTTTTT. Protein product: CASSPNPSGPATGELFF.

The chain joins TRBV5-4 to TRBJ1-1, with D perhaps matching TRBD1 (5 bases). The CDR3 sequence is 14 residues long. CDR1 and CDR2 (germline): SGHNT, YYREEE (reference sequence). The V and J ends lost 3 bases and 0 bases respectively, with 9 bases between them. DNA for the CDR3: TGTGCCAGCAGCTCACCAGGGTTGAACACTGAAGCTTTCTTT. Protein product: CASSSPGLNTEAFF.

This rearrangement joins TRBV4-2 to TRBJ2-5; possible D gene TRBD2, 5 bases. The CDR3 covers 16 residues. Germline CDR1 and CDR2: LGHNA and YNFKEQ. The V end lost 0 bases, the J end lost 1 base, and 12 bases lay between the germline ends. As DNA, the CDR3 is TGTGCCAGCAGCCAAGATTTCCCGGGGAGCCAAGAGACCCAGTACTTC. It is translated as CASSQDFPGSQETQYF.

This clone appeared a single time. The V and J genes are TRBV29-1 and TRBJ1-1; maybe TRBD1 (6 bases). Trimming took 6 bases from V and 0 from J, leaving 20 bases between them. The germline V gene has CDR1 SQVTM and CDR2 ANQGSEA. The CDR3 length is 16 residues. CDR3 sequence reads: CSVAGVEGDLNTEAFF. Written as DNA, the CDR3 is TGCAGCGTCGCCGGTGTGGAGGGGGACCTGAACACTGAAGCTTTCTTT.

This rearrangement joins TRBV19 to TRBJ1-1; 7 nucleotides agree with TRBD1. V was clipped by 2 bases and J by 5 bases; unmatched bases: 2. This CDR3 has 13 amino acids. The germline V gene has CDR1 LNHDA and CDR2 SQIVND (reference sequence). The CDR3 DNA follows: TGTGCCAGTAGTATAACAGGGGTAACTGAAGCTTTCTTT. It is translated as CASSITGVTEAFF.

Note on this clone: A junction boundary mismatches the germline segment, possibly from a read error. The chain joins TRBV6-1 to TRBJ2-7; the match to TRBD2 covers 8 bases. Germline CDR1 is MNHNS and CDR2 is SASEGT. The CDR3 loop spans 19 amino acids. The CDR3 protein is CASSKASPHMQRESYEQYF. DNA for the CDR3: TGTGCCAGCAGTAAAGCTAGCCCCCACATGCAGCGGGAGAGCTACGAGCAGTACTTC.

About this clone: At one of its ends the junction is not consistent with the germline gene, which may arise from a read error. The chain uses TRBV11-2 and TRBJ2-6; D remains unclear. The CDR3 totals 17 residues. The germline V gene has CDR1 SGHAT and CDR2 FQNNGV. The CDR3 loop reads CVSSHVRQQSRANVLTF. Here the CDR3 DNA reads TGTGTCAGCAGCCATGTTCGGCAACAAAGTCGGGCCAACGTCCTGACTTTC.

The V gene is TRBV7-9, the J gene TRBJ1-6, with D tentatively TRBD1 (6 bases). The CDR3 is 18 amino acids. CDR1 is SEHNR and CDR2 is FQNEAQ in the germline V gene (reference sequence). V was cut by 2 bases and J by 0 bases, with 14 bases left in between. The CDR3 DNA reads TGTGCCAGCAGCTTACCTCCAGGGGATAGCTCCTATAATTCACCCCTCCACTTT. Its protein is CASSLPPGDSSYNSPLHF.

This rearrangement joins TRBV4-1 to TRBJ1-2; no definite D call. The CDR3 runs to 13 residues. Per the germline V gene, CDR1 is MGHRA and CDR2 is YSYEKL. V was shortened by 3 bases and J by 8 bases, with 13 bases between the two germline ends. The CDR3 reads CASSQEGSWGYTF. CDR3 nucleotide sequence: TGCGCCAGCAGCCAGGAGGGTAGTTGGGGCTACACCTTC.

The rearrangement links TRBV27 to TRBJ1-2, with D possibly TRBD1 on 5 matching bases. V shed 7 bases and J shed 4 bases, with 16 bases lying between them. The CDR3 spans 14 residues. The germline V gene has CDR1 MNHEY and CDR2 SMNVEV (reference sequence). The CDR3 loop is CASTTLEGFYGYTF. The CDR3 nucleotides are TGTGCCAGCACCACCTTAGAGGGGTTCTATGGCTACACCTTC.

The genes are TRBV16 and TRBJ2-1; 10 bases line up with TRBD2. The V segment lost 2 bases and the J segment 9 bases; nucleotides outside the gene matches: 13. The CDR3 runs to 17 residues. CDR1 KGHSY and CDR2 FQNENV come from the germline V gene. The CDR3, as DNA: TGTGCCAGCAGCCAAGAGGGGGCTAGCGGGAGTATGACTGAGCAGTTCTTC. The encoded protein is CASSQEGASGSMTEQFF. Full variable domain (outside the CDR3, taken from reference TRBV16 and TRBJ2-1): GEEVAQTPKHLVRGEGQKAKLYCAPIKGHSYVFWYQQVLKNEFKFLISFQNENVFDETGMPKERFSAKCLPNSPCSLEIQATKLEDSAVYFCASSQEGASGSMTEQFFGPGTRLTVL.

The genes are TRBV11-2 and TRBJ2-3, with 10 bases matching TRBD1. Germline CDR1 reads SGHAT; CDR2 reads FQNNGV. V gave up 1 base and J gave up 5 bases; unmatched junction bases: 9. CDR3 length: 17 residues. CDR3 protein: CASSLGHTGQGRDTQYF. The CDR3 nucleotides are TGTGCCAGCAGCTTAGGCCACACGGGACAGGGGAGAGATACGCAGTATTTT.

CDR3 coding DNA: TGTGCCAGCTGGGGGCCGCCAAACTATGGCTACACCTTC. As protein: CASWGPPNYGYTF. The chain couples TRBV25-1 to TRBJ1-2, with a tentative D call TRBD1 (6 bases). Germline-derived CDR1 and CDR2 are MGHDK and SYGVNS. Between the trimmed V and J ends, which lost 8 bases and 2 bases, there was a span of 12 bases. CDR3 length equals 13 residues.

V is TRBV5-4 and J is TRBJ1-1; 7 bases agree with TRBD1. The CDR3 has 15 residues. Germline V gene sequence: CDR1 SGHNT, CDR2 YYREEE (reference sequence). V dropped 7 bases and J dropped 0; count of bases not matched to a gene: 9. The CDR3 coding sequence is TGTGCCAGCGGTAGGACAGGCTTCATGAACACTGAAGCTTTCTTT. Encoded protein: CASGRTGFMNTEAFF. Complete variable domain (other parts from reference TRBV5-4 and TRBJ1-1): ETGVTQSPTHLIKTRGQQVTLRCSSQSGHNTVSWYQQALGQGPQFIFQYYREEENGRGNFPPRFSGLQFPNYSSELNVNALELDDSALYLCASGRTGFMNTEAFFGQGTRLTVV.

The CDR3 nucleotides read TGTGCCAGATGGGACAGGAGCACAGATACGCAGTATTTT. Translating it yields CARWDRSTDTQYF. J is TRBJ2-3 and V is TRBV2; 8 bases line up with TRBD1. After removal of 9 bases from V and 0 bases from J, the junction contained 2 bases not matched to a gene. The CDR3 spans 13 residues. Per the germline V gene, CDR1 is SNHLY and CDR2 is FYNNEI. The full variable domain, with the rest looked up from reference TRBV2 and TRBJ2-3, is EPEVTQTPSHQVTQMGQEVILRCVPISNHLYFYWYRQILGQKVEFLVSFYNNEISEKSEIFDDQFSVERPDGSNFTLKIRSTKLEDSAMYFCARWDRSTDTQYFGPGTRLTVL.

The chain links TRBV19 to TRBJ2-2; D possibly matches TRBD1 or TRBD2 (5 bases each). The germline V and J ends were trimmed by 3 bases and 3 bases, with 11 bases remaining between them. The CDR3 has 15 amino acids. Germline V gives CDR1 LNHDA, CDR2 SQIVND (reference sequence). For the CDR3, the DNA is TGTGCCAGTAGTATTTTTTGGGACGACACCGGGGAGCTGTTTTTT. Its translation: CASSIFWDDTGELFF.